The 27 T cell receptor beta chains given below trace back to one sample, sequenced in a study of shared clonotypes between healthy human individuals. The repertoire was sequenced with immunoSEQ multiplex PCR; TCRdb's copy has only in-frame clones and lacks some. The sample includes 2 million to 3 million clones, roughly 93% of them seen just once. Sample: naive CD4+ T cells from PBMCs. As for subset: CD45RA+ positively selected. These receptors originate from a man younger than 30 in good health. Some clones in this sample may be carry-over from other donors' samples.

The V call is TRBV6-6, the J call TRBJ2-5; 8 bases line up with TRBD1. Trimming took 6 bases from V and 5 from J; bases not matched to a gene: 8. The germline CDR1 and CDR2 sequences are MNHNY and SVGAGI (reference sequence). The CDR3 has 14 residues. The CDR3 loop is CASSPDRERETQYF. The CDR3 coding sequence is TGTGCCAGCAGCCCGGACAGGGAAAGGGAGACCCAGTACTTC.

The V call is TRBV5-6, the J call TRBJ2-7; 8 nucleotides match TRBD2. The CDR3 runs to 16 residues. The germline CDR1 and CDR2 sequences are SGHDT and YYEEEE. J gave up 4 bases and V 1 base, and 10 bases lay outside the gene matches. The CDR3 DNA is TGTGCCAGCAGCTTGTTTGGAGCGGGAGCGGCGTACGAGCAGTACTTC. As protein: CASSLFGAGAAYEQYF. Full variable domain (missing parts from reference TRBV5-6 and TRBJ2-7): DAGVTQSPTHLIKTRGQQVTLRCSPKSGHDTVSWYQQALGQGPQFIFQYYEEEERQRGNFPDRFSGHQFPNYSSELNVNALLLGDSALYLCASSLFGAGAAYEQYFGPGTRLTVT.

V is TRBV30 and J is TRBJ1-5; 9 positions agree with TRBD1. Per germline, CDR1 GTSNPN and CDR2 SVGIG (reference sequence). The ends lost 3 bases at V and 4 bases at J; junction bases unmatched: 7. The CDR3 has 15 residues. CDR3 residues: CAWSLGGTGNQPQHF. CDR3 coding DNA: TGTGCCTGGAGCCTAGGGGGGACAGGGAATCAGCCCCAGCATTTT.

In regard to this clone: The sample holds other DNA sequences that translate to the same CDR3. The chain uses TRBV6-5 and TRBJ2-2; 8 positions match TRBD2. The J segment lost 1 base and the V segment lost 6 bases, leaving 4 bases of the junction unmatched. The CDR3 spans 15 residues. CDR1 is MNHEY, CDR2 SVGAGI, per germline. CDR3 sequence: CASRKAGGNTGELFF. The CDR3, as DNA: TGTGCCAGCAGAAAGGCGGGAGGGAACACCGGGGAGCTGTTTTTT.

The chain has TRBV29-1 and TRBJ2-7; TRBD1 aligns across 11 bases. The CDR3 has 13 amino acids. The trim removed 3 bases at V and 6 bases at J, leaving 4 bases unmatched. Germline V gene sequence: CDR1 SQVTM, CDR2 ANQGSEA. CDR3 region: CSVETGTGGEQYF. For the CDR3, the DNA is TGCAGCGTTGAGACCGGGACAGGGGGCGAGCAGTACTTC.

This sequence joins TRBV4-2 and TRBJ2-5, with 13 bases identical to TRBD2. The closer fit of TRBJ2-7 to the DNA end suggests the J call may be wrong. Germline V gene data show CDR1 as LGHNA and CDR2 as YNFKEQ. This CDR3 contains 18 residues. The CDR3 loop is CASSPKTWTSGSSYEQYF. The CDR3, as DNA: TGTGCCAGCAGCCCAAAAACCTGGACTAGCGGGAGCTCCTACGAGCAGTACTTC.

The chain is built from TRBV7-2 and TRBJ2-7, with 10 bases identical to TRBD2. The CDR3 is 14 amino acids. Germline trimming cut 8 bases from V and 2 bases from J; bases unmatched to any gene: 6. Germline CDR1 reads SGHTA; CDR2 reads FQGNSA. The CDR3 is CASARLAGTYEQYF. The CDR3 region has the DNA TGTGCCAGCGCCCGACTAGCGGGTACCTACGAGCAGTACTTC.

The CDR3: CASSLIWESGELFF. For the CDR3, the DNA is TGTGCCAGCAGCTTGATCTGGGAGTCCGGGGAGCTGTTTTTT. This chain joins TRBV5-6 and TRBJ2-2; TRBD2 is a possible D gene (5 bases). The germline CDR1 and CDR2 sequences are SGHDT and YYEEEE. V lost 1 base and J 6 bases, leaving 10 bases between the germline ends. This CDR3 spans 14 amino acids.

This clone was seen just once. An end of the junction does not agree with germline; a read error may underlie this. The gene calls are TRBV2 and TRBJ1-5; tentative D call: TRBD1 (6 bases). CDR3 length: 12 residues. Germline V gene data show CDR1 as SNHLY and CDR2 as FYNNEI. For the CDR3, the DNA is TGTGCCAGCAGTGATGACAGGTGGGTTCTGGATTTT. Translating gives CASSDDRWVLDF.

The CDR3 region is CASSTGPVGEQFF. In DNA, the CDR3 is TGTGCCAGCAGTACTGGGCCCGTGGGTGAGCAGTTCTTC. V usage is TRBV6-5 and J usage is TRBJ2-1; D call uncertain. Germline V gene sequence: CDR1 MNHEY, CDR2 SVGAGI. The CDR3 is 13 residues long. Trimming shortened V by 5 bases and J by 9 bases, and 14 bases separated the two germline ends.

Notes on this clone: Distinct nucleotide sequences in the sample also encode this CDR3. V usage is TRBV5-1 and J usage is TRBJ1-4; no definite D call. Trimming left V 0 bases short and J 2 bases short, with 8 bases between. In germline, CDR1 is SGHRS, CDR2 YFSETQ. The length of the CDR3 is 15 residues. The CDR3 bases are TGCGCCAGCAGCTTGGAAGGACGGACTAATGAAAAACTGTTTTTT. This translates into CASSLEGRTNEKLFF.

The chain uses TRBV7-9 and TRBJ2-5; 8 nucleotides agree with TRBD2. Germline lookup yields CDR1 SEHNR and CDR2 FQNEAQ (reference sequence). V lost 3 bases to trimming and J lost 12 bases; unmatched junction nucleotides: 12. The CDR3 covers 14 residues. The CDR3 region is CASSFSNREGSKYF. The CDR3 DNA follows: TGTGCCAGCAGCTTTTCGAATCGGGAGGGGTCAAAGTACTTC.

The chain links TRBV5-1 to TRBJ2-6; D gene ambiguous. Trimming removed 0 bases at V and 4 bases at J, with 5 bases between. The CDR3 covers 14 residues. Germline V lookup: CDR1 SGHRS, CDR2 YFSETQ. The CDR3 coding sequence is TGCGCCAGCAGCTTGGACAGAGGGGCCAACGTCCTGACTTTC. Amino acids: CASSLDRGANVLTF.

The count of this clone is one. This chain links TRBV15 with TRBJ1-2; D not resolved. The CDR3 spans 15 residues. Germline V CDR1 and CDR2: LNHNV, YYDKDF (reference sequence). Trimming removed 1 base at V and 5 bases at J, with 14 bases between. The CDR3 loop reads CATSRGALTSYGYTF. DNA for the CDR3: TGTGCCACCAGCAGAGGCGCCCTGACCTCATATGGCTACACCTTC.

The chain uses TRBV19 and TRBJ2-1; D is unclear. Trimming took off 1 base at V and 5 bases at J, with 9 bases between the two ends. Germline V lookup: CDR1 LNHDA, CDR2 SQIVND (reference sequence). The CDR3 is 14 residues long. Here the CDR3 DNA reads TGTGCCAGTAGTATAGCCTCTCCCCACAATGAGCAGTTCTTC. It is translated as CASSIASPHNEQFF.

This clone was detected once. V is TRBV30 and J is TRBJ1-5; a possible D gene is TRBD1 (5 bases). The CDR3 covers 13 residues. V lost 2 bases and J 10 bases, leaving 15 bases between the germline ends. Germline V CDR1 and CDR2: GTSNPN, SVGIG (reference sequence). The chain's CDR3 is CAWSRGGISPQHF. The CDR3 coding sequence is TGTGCCTGGAGTCGCGGGGGGATATCCCCCCAGCATTTT.

The genes are TRBV19 and TRBJ2-3; 10 bases are a match to TRBD1. The CDR3 sequence is 16 residues long. Per the germline V gene, CDR1 is LNHDA and CDR2 is SQIVND (reference sequence). Trimming took 5 bases from V and 0 from J; bases not matched to a gene: 5. CDR3 sequence: CASSLGQGVSTDTQYF. The CDR3 region has the DNA TGTGCCAGTAGTCTCGGACAGGGGGTGAGCACAGATACGCAGTATTTT.

This chain connects TRBV29-1 to TRBJ2-5; 8 bases are a match to TRBD2. The CDR3 has 15 amino acids. The V gene end was trimmed by 5 bases and the J gene end by 6 bases; junction bases not matched to a gene: 14. Germline V gene data show CDR1 as SQVTM and CDR2 as ANQGSEA. CDR3 loop: CSVKRGTLADKTQYF. CDR3 sequence (DNA): TGCAGCGTTAAGCGGGGGACCCTTGCCGATAAGACCCAGTACTTC.

This rearrangement joins TRBV9 to TRBJ2-3; D might be TRBD1 (6 bases). CDR1 and CDR2 from the germline V gene are SGDLS and YYNGEE. CDR3 size: 15 residues. Trimming left V 0 bases short and J 2 bases short, with 10 bases between. CDR3 nucleotides: TGTGCCAGCAGCGTAGCACAGGGTAACACAGATACGCAGTATTTT. Its translation: CASSVAQGNTDTQYF. Together with reference TRBV9 and TRBJ2-3, the CDR3 gives the full variable domain: DSGVTQTPKHLITATGQRVTLRCSPRSGDLSVYWYQQSLDQGLQFLIQYYNGEERAKGNILERFSAQQFPDLHSELNLSSLELGDSALYFCASSVAQGNTDTQYFGPGTRLTVL.

The chain is built from TRBV2 and TRBJ1-4; a weak D match, TRBD1 (5 bases). From germline, CDR1 is SNHLY and CDR2 FYNNEI. The CDR3 is 14 residues long. Trimming took 7 bases from V and 5 from J, leaving 14 bases between them. The CDR3 reads CASKTTGGNEKLFF. The CDR3 region has the DNA TGTGCCAGCAAGACGACCGGGGGGAATGAAAAACTGTTTTTT. Drawing the rest from reference TRBV2 and TRBJ1-4, the complete variable domain is EPEVTQTPSHQVTQMGQEVILRCVPISNHLYFYWYRQILGQKVEFLVSFYNNEISEKSEIFDDQFSVERPDGSNFTLKIRSTKLEDSAMYFCASKTTGGNEKLFFGSGTQLSVL.

This clone occurred once. The V call is TRBV19, the J call TRBJ2-6; perhaps TRBD2 as D (5 bases). CDR1 LNHDA and CDR2 SQIVND come from the germline V gene (reference sequence). The CDR3 length is 19 residues. The V and J ends lost 8 bases and 0 bases respectively, with 23 bases between them. The CDR3 spells CASPLSESGRLSGANVLTF. CDR3 nucleotide sequence: TGTGCCAGTCCACTCTCAGAGAGCGGACGACTCTCTGGGGCCAACGTCCTGACTTTC.

This chain joins TRBV7-9 and TRBJ2-3, with D hard to call. Trimming took 7 bases from V and 5 from J, leaving 7 bases between them. The germline CDR1 and CDR2 sequences are SEHNR and FQNEAQ (reference sequence). The CDR3 extends over 11 amino acids. The CDR3 protein is CASKRLDTQYF. The CDR3 DNA reads TGTGCCAGCAAAAGACTAGATACGCAGTATTTT. The whole variable domain, filled in from reference TRBV7-9 and TRBJ2-3, reads DTGVSQNPRHKITKRGQNVTFRCDPISEHNRLYWYRQTLGQGPEFLTYFQNEAQLEKSRLLSDRFSAERPKGSFSTLEIQRTEQGDSAMYLCASKRLDTQYFGPGTRLTVL.

This clone has only a few counts. The chain recombines TRBV2 with TRBJ1-5, with 11 bases identical to TRBD1. The V segment lost 8 bases and the J segment 4 bases; nucleotides outside the gene matches: 4. The CDR3 extends over 14 amino acids. In germline, CDR1 is SNHLY, CDR2 FYNNEI. In DNA form, the CDR3 reads TGTGCCAGCGAGGGGACAGGGGGAAATCAGCCCCAGCATTTT. Amino acids: CASEGTGGNQPQHF.

The chain joins TRBV21-1 to TRBJ2-7; TRBD1, as called in the table, went unchecked against the DNA. TRBV21-1 is an annotated pseudogene. The CDR3 is 16 residues long. The CDR3 protein is CASSTPGQTPWGEQYF. DNA of the CDR3: TGTGCCAGCAGCACACCTGGACAGACCCCTTGGGGGGAGCAGTACTTC.

V is TRBV6-1 and J is TRBJ2-3, with unresolved D. Germline V lookup: CDR1 MNHNS, CDR2 SASEGT. The CDR3 consists of 13 residues. V was clipped by 4 bases and J by 0 bases, with 5 bases between them. The CDR3: CASSVSSTDTQYF. The CDR3 DNA reads TGTGCCAGCAGTGTTTCGAGCACAGATACGCAGTATTTT.

This clone has a single count. This chain joins TRBV5-1 and TRBJ1-1, with D perhaps matching TRBD1 (5 bases). V was pared by 3 bases and J by 1 base, with 16 bases between. CDR1 is SGHRS and CDR2 is YFSETQ in the germline V gene. The CDR3 contains 16 residues. Here the CDR3 DNA reads TGCGCCAGCAGCTCTGACGGGGGAATGGGGAACACTGAAGCTTTCTTT. It encodes CASSSDGGMGNTEAFF. Full variable domain (missing parts from reference TRBV5-1 and TRBJ1-1): KAGVTQTPRYLIKTRGQQVTLSCSPISGHRSVSWYQQTPGQGLQFLFEYFSETQRNKGNFPGRFSGRQFSNSRSEMNVSTLELGDSALYLCASSSDGGMGNTEAFFGQGTRLTVV.

The rearrangement joins TRBV29-1 to TRBJ2-5, with a tentative D call TRBD1 (6 bases). Germline V gives CDR1 SQVTM, CDR2 ANQGSEA. This CDR3 region has 12 residues. The ends were cut back, 3 bases at V and 3 bases at J, with 8 bases in the middle. As DNA, the CDR3 is TGCAGCGTTGAGGACAGCAAAGAGACCCAGTACTTC. Amino acid sequence: CSVEDSKETQYF.